These 30 T cell receptor beta chains originate from one sample sequenced in a study of PD-1 blockade in classical Hodgkin lymphoma. Sequencing was performed with immunoSEQ multiplex PCR; in TCRdb, only in-frame clones are kept and a portion is missing. The repertoire includes some 16,000 clones, 85% to 90% of them detected once, and around 0.86% sits in the top ten. Time point given: newly diagnosed, previously untreated cHL patient sample. Out of thawed PBMCs, magnetic negative selection purified CD4+ T cells. Material for sequencing was CD4+ T cells from blood. These receptors were collected from a human donor with classical Hodgkin lymphoma.

In DNA, the CDR3 is TGTGCCAGCAGCGCCCAGGCCATCGGCGGGAGGGCGGGCAATGAGCAGTTCTTC. Encoded protein: CASSAQAIGGRAGNEQFF. The gene calls are TRBV7-8 and TRBJ2-1; 9 bases fit TRBD2. After removal of 5 bases from V and 6 bases from J, the junction contained 17 bases not matched to a gene. This CDR3 has 18 residues. CDR1 and CDR2 (germline): SGHVS, FQNEAQ.

The chain links TRBV18 to TRBJ2-7; the D gene is possibly TRBD1 (6 bases). V lost 3 bases to trimming and J lost 2 bases, with 17 bases between them. The length of the CDR3 is 16 residues. From germline, CDR1 is KGHSH and CDR2 LQKENI. The CDR3 DNA sequence: TGTGCCAGCTCACCCGACAGGACACGACCTACCTACGAGCAGTACTTC. Translation: CASSPDRTRPTYEQYF. Filled out from reference TRBV18 and TRBJ2-7, the complete variable domain reads NAGVMQNPRHLVRRRGQEARLRCSPMKGHSHVYWYRQLPEEGLKFMVYLQKENIIDESGMPKERFSAEFPKEGPSILRIQQVVRGDSAAYFCASSPDRTRPTYEQYFGPGTRLTVT.

The V gene is TRBV18, the J gene TRBJ1-2; D is unresolved. Germline loops: CDR1 KGHSH, CDR2 LQKENI. The CDR3 runs to 17 residues. V gave up 3 bases and J gave up 0 bases, with 17 bases separating them. CDR3 protein: CASSPVPPTIANYGYTF. CDR3 DNA: TGTGCCAGCTCACCCGTCCCCCCGACCATAGCTAACTATGGCTACACCTTC.

This clone appeared a single time. This chain connects TRBV9 to TRBJ1-1, with D perhaps TRBD1 (6 bases). CDR3 size: 21 residues. V was trimmed by 2 bases and J by 4 bases, leaving 33 bases between them. CDR1 and CDR2 from the germline V gene are SGDLS and YYNGEE. The CDR3 DNA reads TGTGCCAGCAGCGTGGGTCTCTTCGAAGGAGCTGGGGGGGCAACCATCACTGAAGCTTTCTTT. Protein: CASSVGLFEGAGGATITEAFF. The full variable domain, its missing parts supplied by reference TRBV9 and TRBJ1-1, is DSGVTQTPKHLITATGQRVTLRCSPRSGDLSVYWYQQSLDQGLQFLIQYYNGEERAKGNILERFSAQQFPDLHSELNLSSLELGDSALYFCASSVGLFEGAGGATITEAFFGQGTRLTVV.

This rearrangement joins TRBV9 to TRBJ1-1; D is undetermined. CDR1 and CDR2 from the germline V gene are SGDLS and YYNGEE. V lost 3 bases and J 2 bases, leaving 5 bases between the germline ends. CDR3 size: 12 residues. The DNA for the CDR3 is TGTGCCAGCAGCGGCCGCAACACTGAAGCTTTCTTT. Translated: CASSGRNTEAFF.

This clone was detected only a few times. The rearrangement joins TRBV19 to TRBJ1-5, with unresolved D. Germline V gene lookup returns CDR1 LNHDA and CDR2 SQIVND (reference sequence). Trimming shortened V by 5 bases and J by 1 base, and 6 bases separated the two germline ends. There are 13 residues in the CDR3. The CDR3: CASSAYSNQPQHF. In DNA, the CDR3 is TGTGCCAGTAGTGCATACAGCAATCAGCCCCAGCATTTT. The variable domain in full, completed from reference TRBV19 and TRBJ1-5, reads DGGITQSPKYLFRKEGQNVTLSCEQNLNHDAMYWYRQDPGQGLRLIYYSQIVNDFQKGDIAEGYSVSREKKESFPLTVTSAQKNPTAFYLCASSAYSNQPQHFGDGTRLSIL.

This clone was seen just once. The genes are TRBV6-5 and TRBJ1-1; unclear D gene. V lost 8 bases and J 1 base, leaving 14 bases between the germline ends. Germline-derived CDR1 and CDR2 are MNHEY and SVGAGI. The CDR3 sequence is 14 residues long. The CDR3 nucleotides read TGTGCCAGCCGGGAAACCCTGCGGAACACTGAAGCTTTCTTT. It translates to CASRETLRNTEAFF.

The J gene is TRBJ2-7, the V gene TRBV27; D possibly uses TRBD1 or TRBD2 (6 bases each). Germline values: CDR1 MNHEY, CDR2 SMNVEV (reference sequence). This CDR3 is 15 amino acids long. The germline V and J ends were trimmed by 5 bases and 3 bases, with 17 bases remaining between them. The CDR3 bases are TGTGCCAGCAGTCCGCGGGACACGGGCAACTACGAGCAGTACTTC. The encoded protein is CASSPRDTGNYEQYF.

V gene TRBV4-2 combines with J gene TRBJ2-3; no clear D. The V gene's germline CDR1 is LGHNA and CDR2 YNFKEQ. V dropped 1 base and J dropped 5 bases, with 13 bases sitting between them. The CDR3 runs 15 residues. The CDR3: CASSQVLGVGDTQYF. CDR3 DNA: TGTGCCAGCAGCCAAGTCCTTGGAGTAGGAGATACGCAGTATTTT.

The V gene is TRBV6-5, the J gene TRBJ2-3; D is undetermined. The CDR3 sequence is 15 residues long. With 0 bases removed from V and 4 bases from J, the gap between germline ends came to 11 bases. The germline gives CDR1 MNHEY, CDR2 SVGAGI. This chain's CDR3 is CASSYSRFRPDTQYF. CDR3 nucleotides: TGTGCCAGCAGTTACTCACGGTTCAGGCCAGATACGCAGTATTTT.

CDR3 loop: CASSWRRDQPQHF. CDR3 sequence (DNA): TGTGCCAGCAGTTGGCGGAGGGATCAGCCCCAGCATTTT. The chain couples TRBV6-5 to TRBJ1-5; no definite D call. This CDR3 has 13 residues. Germline V CDR1 and CDR2: MNHEY, SVGAGI. Trimming took 4 bases from V and 5 from J, leaving 9 bases between them.

The chain combines TRBV6-6 with TRBJ1-1; D is undetermined. Between the trimmed V and J ends, which lost 8 bases and 1 base, there was a span of 14 bases. Germline CDR1 reads MNHNY; CDR2 reads SVGAGI (reference sequence). The CDR3 contains 14 residues. DNA for the CDR3: TGTGCCAGCCTTCTATTGGGATCGAACACTGAAGCTTTCTTT. It specifies CASLLLGSNTEAFF.

The rearrangement links TRBV7-3 to TRBJ1-3, with 9 bases identical to TRBD1. Germline V gene sequence: CDR1 SGHTA, CDR2 FQGTGA. The length of the CDR3 is 19 residues. J lost 4 bases, V lost 5 bases, and 18 bases had no gene match. The CDR3 DNA reads TGTGCCAGCAGCCTAAGGGGGACGACAGGGGGACAACTGGGAAACACCATATATTTT. Its translation: CASSLRGTTGGQLGNTIYF.

The gene calls are TRBV29-1 and TRBJ2-1; D is perhaps TRBD1 or TRBD2 (5 bases each). The CDR3 runs 14 residues. Germline V gene lookup returns CDR1 SQVTM and CDR2 ANQGSEA. The germline V and J ends were trimmed by 4 bases and 12 bases, with 22 bases remaining between them. In DNA form, the CDR3 reads TGCAGCGTTGGGGTGGGACGTCCCACGCAATGGCAGTTCTTC. It translates to CSVGVGRPTQWQFF.

This chain links TRBV7-2 with TRBJ2-1; D call uncertain. The V end was cut by 2 bases, the J end by 3 bases, with 8 bases between. Per germline, CDR1 SGHTA and CDR2 FQGNSA. The CDR3 is 14 residues long. Written as DNA, the CDR3 is TGTGCCAGCAGCTTAATGTCCATCTACAATGAGCAGTTCTTC. Translation: CASSLMSIYNEQFF. The whole variable domain, filled in from reference TRBV7-2 and TRBJ2-1, reads GAGVSQSPSNKVTEKGKDVELRCDPISGHTALYWYRQSLGQGLEFLIYFQGNSAPDKSGLPSDRFSAERTGGSVSTLTIQRTQQEDSAVYLCASSLMSIYNEQFFGPGTRLTVL.

The V gene is TRBV14, the J gene TRBJ2-1; 12 bases map to TRBD1. There are 17 residues in the CDR3. V was clipped by 0 bases and J by 8 bases; unmatched bases: 8. CDR1 is SGHDN, CDR2 FVKESK, per germline. CDR3 in DNA: TGTGCCAGCAGCCAAGATTGGGGACAGGGGGCCTTCGATGAGCAGTTCTTC. This sequence encodes CASSQDWGQGAFDEQFF. Full variable domain (outside the CDR3, taken from reference TRBV14 and TRBJ2-1): EAGVTQFPSHSVIEKGQTVTLRCDPISGHDNLYWYRRVMGKEIKFLLHFVKESKQDESGMPNNRFLAERTGGTYSTLKVQPAELEDSGVYFCASSQDWGQGAFDEQFFGPGTRLTVL.

The CDR3 spells CASSVAPAGQLSGNTIYF. The CDR3 DNA follows: TGTGCCAGCAGCGTAGCCCCTGCAGGACAACTCTCGGGAAACACCATATATTTT. The V gene is TRBV9, the J gene TRBJ1-3; perhaps TRBD1 as D (5 bases). The V and J ends lost 0 bases and 4 bases respectively, with 20 bases between them. Germline assignment: CDR1 SGDLS and CDR2 YYNGEE. The CDR3 runs to 18 residues.

The V call is TRBV7-2, the J call TRBJ1-2; D is uncertain. Germline CDR1 is SGHTA and CDR2 is FQGNSA. The germline V and J ends were trimmed by 7 bases and 2 bases, with 14 bases remaining between them. This CDR3 is built from 14 residues. The CDR3 DNA reads TGTGCCAGCAACCTTGGGCAACTGAACTATGGCTACACCTTC. Translated: CASNLGQLNYGYTF. Full variable domain (missing parts from reference TRBV7-2 and TRBJ1-2): GAGVSQSPSNKVTEKGKDVELRCDPISGHTALYWYRQSLGQGLEFLIYFQGNSAPDKSGLPSDRFSAERTGGSVSTLTIQRTQQEDSAVYLCASNLGQLNYGYTFGSGTRLTVV.

The V gene is TRBV7-2, the J gene TRBJ2-3; 11 bases fit TRBD2. V was pared by 1 base and J by 4 bases, with 4 bases of the junction left unmatched. The germline CDR1 and CDR2 sequences are SGHTA and FQGNSA. The length of the CDR3 is 16 residues. CDR3 DNA: TGTGCCAGCAGCTTAGGAATAGCGGGAGGGTCAGATACGCAGTATTTT. It codes for CASSLGIAGGSDTQYF.

This chain uses TRBV6-5 with TRBJ2-6; D is perhaps TRBD1 (6 bases). Germline V gene lookup returns CDR1 MNHEY and CDR2 SVGAGI. V lost 6 bases and J lost 9, with 18 bases in between. This CDR3 contains 15 residues. The CDR3 protein is CASRLQGLEVNVLTF. The CDR3 bases are TGTGCCAGCAGGCTACAGGGTCTGGAGGTCAACGTCCTGACTTTC.

The gene calls are TRBV9 and TRBJ2-7, with D perhaps being TRBD1 or TRBD2 (5 bases each). CDR3 length: 14 residues. Germline CDR1 reads SGDLS; CDR2 reads YYNGEE. V was trimmed by 0 bases and J by 3 bases, leaving 10 bases between them. CDR3 nucleotides: TGTGCCAGCAGCGTAGGGGGCCGGGGCTACGAGCAGTACTTC. This encodes CASSVGGRGYEQYF. The full variable domain, in which reference TRBV9 and TRBJ2-7 provide the parts outside the CDR3, is DSGVTQTPKHLITATGQRVTLRCSPRSGDLSVYWYQQSLDQGLQFLIQYYNGEERAKGNILERFSAQQFPDLHSELNLSSLELGDSALYFCASSVGGRGYEQYFGPGTRLTVT.

V gene TRBV9 combines with J gene TRBJ1-2, with a weak D call TRBD1 (5 bases). The V gene lost 4 bases and the J gene lost 2 bases, with 15 bases spanning the gap. Germline CDR1 SGDLS, CDR2 YYNGEE. The CDR3 loop spans 15 amino acids. This CDR3 reads CASSPLGAGNYGYTF. CDR3 nucleotide sequence: TGTGCCAGCAGCCCCTTAGGGGCAGGGAACTATGGCTACACCTTC.

V gene TRBV14 combines with J gene TRBJ1-2; D unclear. The CDR3 spans 14 residues. The germline gives CDR1 SGHDN, CDR2 FVKESK. V gave up 2 bases and J gave up 5 bases, with 12 bases separating them. This CDR3 reads CASSQRKAIYGYTF. The CDR3 DNA reads as TGTGCCAGCAGCCAACGGAAAGCTATTTATGGCTACACCTTC.

Written as DNA, the CDR3 is TGCGCCAGCAGTGAGTCGCCGCTAGCGGGAGGCAGGGGCCAGTACTTC. This sequence encodes CASSESPLAGGRGQYF. The chain joins TRBV10-2 to TRBJ2-5, with 11 bases aligning to TRBD2. The ends lost 0 bases at V and 10 bases at J; junction bases unmatched: 10. This CDR3 comprises 16 residues. Germline V gives CDR1 WSHSY, CDR2 SAAADI.

This clone was seen only a few times. The V call is TRBV21-1, the J call TRBJ2-7; TRBD1 is taken as the D call from the table, unchecked against the DNA. TRBV21-1 is described as a pseudogene. This CDR3 comprises 10 residues. This CDR3 is CAIRTAEQYF. The CDR3 DNA sequence: TGTGCCATCAGGACAGCCGAGCAGTACTTC.

Comments on this clone: The junction does not match germline at one end; this may be a read error. The V gene is TRBV27, the J gene TRBJ2-3; 12 positions match TRBD2. The CDR3 contains 15 residues. From germline, CDR1 is MNHEY and CDR2 SMNVEV (reference sequence). CDR3 residues: CPRASGRALLDTQYF. The CDR3 DNA sequence: TGCCCCCGGGCTAGCGGGAGGGCCCTGTTGGATACGCAGTATTTT.

Comment on this clone: At one end, the junction sequence differs from germline, possibly due to a read error. V is TRBV9 and J is TRBJ2-2, with 7 bases lining up with TRBD2. The CDR3 has 17 amino acids. Germline CDR1 is SGDLS and CDR2 is YYNGEE. CDR3 region: CASSGGSLALGTGELFF. CDR3 bases: TGTGCCAGTAGCGGCGGGAGTCTTGCTTTGGGCACCGGGGAGCTGTTTTTT.

J is TRBJ2-5 and V is TRBV13; 12 bases fit TRBD2. The CDR3 runs to 15 residues. The junction had 3 bases not matched to a gene; V was cut back by 2 bases and J by 5 bases. Germline V lookup: CDR1 PRHDT, CDR2 FYEKMQ (reference sequence). The CDR3 nucleotides read TGTGCCAGCAGCTTAAGTCTAGCGGGAGGGGAGACCCAGTACTTC. Protein: CASSLSLAGGETQYF.

This clone has a handful of counts. The chain employs TRBV10-2 and TRBJ1-5; TRBD1 is a possible D gene (5 bases). Trimming took off 8 bases at V and 4 bases at J, with 12 bases between the two ends. Per germline, CDR1 WSHSY and CDR2 SAAADI. The CDR3 sequence is 13 residues long. The CDR3 DNA reads TGCGCCAGCTCCCCGGGGGGGAATCAGCCCCAGCATTTT. This codes for CASSPGGNQPQHF.

V gene TRBV7-2 combines with J gene TRBJ2-1; possibly TRBD2 for D (6 bases). The germline V gene encodes CDR1 SGHTA and CDR2 FQGNSA. The CDR3 has 15 amino acids. Trimming pared 4 bases from V and 7 bases from J, leaving 17 bases between. CDR3 nucleotide sequence: TGTGCCAGCAGCTCTAGGGGCAGGGAGGAGAATGAGCAGTTCTTC. This gives the protein CASSSRGREENEQFF.